This T cell receptor beta chain emerged from a study of shared clonotypes between healthy human individuals. Data came from immunoSEQ multiplex PCR; TCRdb stores just in-frame clones and leaves some out. The profile shows about 1 million clones, around four fifths of them singletons. Germline V gene data show CDR1 as KGHSH and CDR2 as LQKENI. The CDR3 contains 15 residues. Trimming took off 2 bases at V and 0 bases at J, with 10 bases between the two ends. The rearrangement links TRBV18 to TRBJ1-1; D remains ambiguous. The clonotype comes from a man between 18 and 29 years old in good health. The sequenced sample was memory CD4+ T cells sorted from blood. Subset given: CD45RA-negative fraction. CDR3 nucleotide sequence: TGTGCCAGCTCACCAAGTGGGGTCATGAACACTGAAGCTTTCTTT. Its translation is CASSPSGVMNTEAFF.